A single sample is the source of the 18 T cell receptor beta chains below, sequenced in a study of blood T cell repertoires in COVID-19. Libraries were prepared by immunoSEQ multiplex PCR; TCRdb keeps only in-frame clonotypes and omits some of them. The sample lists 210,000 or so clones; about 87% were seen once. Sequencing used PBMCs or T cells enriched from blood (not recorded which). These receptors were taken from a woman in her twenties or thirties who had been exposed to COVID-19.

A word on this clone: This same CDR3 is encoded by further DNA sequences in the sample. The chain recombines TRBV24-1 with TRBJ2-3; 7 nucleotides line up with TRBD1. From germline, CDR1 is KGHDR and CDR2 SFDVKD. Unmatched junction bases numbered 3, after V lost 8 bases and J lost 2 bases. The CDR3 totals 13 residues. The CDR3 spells CATKDRITDTQYF. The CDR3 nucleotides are TGTGCCACCAAGGACAGGATCACAGATACGCAGTATTTT.

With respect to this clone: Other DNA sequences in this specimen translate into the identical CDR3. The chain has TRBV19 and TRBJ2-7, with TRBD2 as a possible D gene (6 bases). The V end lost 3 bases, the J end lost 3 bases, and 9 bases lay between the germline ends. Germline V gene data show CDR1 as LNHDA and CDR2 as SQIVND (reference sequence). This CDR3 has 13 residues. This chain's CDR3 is CASSMSGGYEQYF. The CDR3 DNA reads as TGTGCCAGTAGTATGTCCGGGGGCTACGAGCAGTACTTC.

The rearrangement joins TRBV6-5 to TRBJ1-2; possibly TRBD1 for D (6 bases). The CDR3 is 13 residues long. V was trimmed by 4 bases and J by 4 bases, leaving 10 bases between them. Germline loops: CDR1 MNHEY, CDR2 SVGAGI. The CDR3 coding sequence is TGTGCCAGCAGTTTCCGGGGGGCCTATGGCTACACCTTC. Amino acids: CASSFRGAYGYTF.

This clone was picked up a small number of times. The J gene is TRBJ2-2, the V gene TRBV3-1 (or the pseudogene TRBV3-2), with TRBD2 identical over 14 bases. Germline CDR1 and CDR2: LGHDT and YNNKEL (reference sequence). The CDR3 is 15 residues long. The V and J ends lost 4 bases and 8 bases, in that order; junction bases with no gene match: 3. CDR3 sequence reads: CASSLGLAGVGELFF. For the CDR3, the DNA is TGTGCCAGCAGCCTGGGACTAGCGGGAGTGGGGGAGCTGTTTTTT.

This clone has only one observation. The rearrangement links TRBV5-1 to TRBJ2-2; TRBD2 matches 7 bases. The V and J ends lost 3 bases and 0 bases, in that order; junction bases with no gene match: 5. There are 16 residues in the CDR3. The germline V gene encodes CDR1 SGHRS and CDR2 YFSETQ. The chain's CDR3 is CASSSLAEANTGELFF. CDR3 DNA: TGCGCCAGCAGCTCCCTAGCGGAGGCGAACACCGGGGAGCTGTTTTTT. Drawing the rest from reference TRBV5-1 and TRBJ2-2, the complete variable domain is KAGVTQTPRYLIKTRGQQVTLSCSPISGHRSVSWYQQTPGQGLQFLFEYFSETQRNKGNFPGRFSGRQFSNSRSEMNVSTLELGDSALYLCASSSLAEANTGELFFGEGSRLTVL.

DNA for the CDR3: TGTGCCAGCAGCCAAGTTAGAGCGGGAACCAACACTGAAGCTTTCTTT. It translates to CASSQVRAGTNTEAFF. V and J are TRBV3-1 (or the pseudogene TRBV3-2) and TRBJ1-1; unclear D gene. Between the trimmed V and J ends, which lost 1 base and 2 bases, there was a span of 14 bases. Looked up from germline, CDR1 is LGHDT and CDR2 is YNNKEL (reference sequence). This CDR3 region has 16 residues.

The CDR3 coding sequence is TGTGCCATCAGTGGGGACACTACCTATGGCTACACCTTC. This gives the protein CAISGDTTYGYTF. V usage is TRBV10-3 and J usage is TRBJ1-2; a weak D match, TRBD1 (6 bases). This CDR3 has 13 residues. Trimming cost V 4 bases and J 4 bases, with 10 bases left between them. Per the germline V gene, CDR1 is ENHRY and CDR2 is SYGVKD.

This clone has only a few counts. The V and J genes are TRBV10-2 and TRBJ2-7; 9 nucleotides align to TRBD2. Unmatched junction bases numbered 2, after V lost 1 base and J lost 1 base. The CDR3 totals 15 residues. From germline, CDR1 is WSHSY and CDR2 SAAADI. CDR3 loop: CASSEWSGRSYEQYF. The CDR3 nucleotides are TGCGCCAGCAGTGAGTGGAGCGGGAGGTCCTACGAGCAGTACTTC.

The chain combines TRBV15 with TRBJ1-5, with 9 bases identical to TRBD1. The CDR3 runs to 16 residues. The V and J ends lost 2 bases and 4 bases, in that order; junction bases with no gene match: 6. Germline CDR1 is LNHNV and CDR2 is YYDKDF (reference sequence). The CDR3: CATSRTGTGFNQPQHF. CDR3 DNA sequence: TGTGCCACCAGCAGAACCGGGACAGGGTTTAATCAGCCCCAGCATTTT.

The CDR3 sequence is CASSPPDGTGNYEQYF. The CDR3 DNA sequence: TGTGCCAGCTCACCCCCGGACGGGACAGGGAACTACGAGCAGTACTTC. This chain connects TRBV18 to TRBJ2-7, with TRBD1 matching over 9 bases. Germline V gene data show CDR1 as KGHSH and CDR2 as LQKENI. Trimming cost V 3 bases and J 3 bases; bases outside gene matches: 9. CDR3 length equals 16 residues.

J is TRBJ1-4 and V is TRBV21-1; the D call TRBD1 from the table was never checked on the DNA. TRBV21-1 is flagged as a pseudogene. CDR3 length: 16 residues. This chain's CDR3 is CASSKTKQGTNEKLFF. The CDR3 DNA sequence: TGTGCCAGCAGCAAAACAAAACAGGGAACTAATGAAAAACTGTTTTTT.

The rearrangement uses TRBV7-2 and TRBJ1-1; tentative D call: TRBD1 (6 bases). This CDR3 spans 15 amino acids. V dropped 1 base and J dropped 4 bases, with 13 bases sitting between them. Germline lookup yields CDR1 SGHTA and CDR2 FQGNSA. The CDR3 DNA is TGTGCCAGCAGCTTAGGTGGGGGAGGGGGCACTGAAGCTTTCTTT. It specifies CASSLGGGGGTEAFF.

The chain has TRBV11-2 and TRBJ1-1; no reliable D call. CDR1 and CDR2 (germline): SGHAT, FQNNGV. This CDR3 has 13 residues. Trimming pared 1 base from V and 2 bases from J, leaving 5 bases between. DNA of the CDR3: TGTGCCAGCAGCTTAGGACTTAACACTGAAGCTTTCTTT. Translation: CASSLGLNTEAFF.

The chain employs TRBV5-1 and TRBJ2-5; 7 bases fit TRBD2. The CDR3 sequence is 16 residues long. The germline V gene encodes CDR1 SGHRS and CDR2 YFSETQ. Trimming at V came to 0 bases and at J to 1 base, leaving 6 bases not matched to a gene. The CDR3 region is CASSLDRVAGQETQYF. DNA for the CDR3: TGCGCCAGCAGCTTGGATCGGGTAGCGGGCCAAGAGACCCAGTACTTC.

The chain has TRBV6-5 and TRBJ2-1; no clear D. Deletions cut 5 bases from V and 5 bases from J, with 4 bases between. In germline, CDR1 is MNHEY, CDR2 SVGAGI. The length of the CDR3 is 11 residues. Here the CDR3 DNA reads TGTGCCAGCAGTCTTGACAATGAGCAGTTCTTC. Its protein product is CASSLDNEQFF.

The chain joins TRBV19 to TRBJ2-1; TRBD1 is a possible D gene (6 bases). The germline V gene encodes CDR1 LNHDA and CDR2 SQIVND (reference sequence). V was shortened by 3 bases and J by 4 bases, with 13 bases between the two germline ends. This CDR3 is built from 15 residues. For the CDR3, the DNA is TGTGCCAGTAGTATGGCGGCAGGGGATTACAATGAGCAGTTCTTC. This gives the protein CASSMAAGDYNEQFF.

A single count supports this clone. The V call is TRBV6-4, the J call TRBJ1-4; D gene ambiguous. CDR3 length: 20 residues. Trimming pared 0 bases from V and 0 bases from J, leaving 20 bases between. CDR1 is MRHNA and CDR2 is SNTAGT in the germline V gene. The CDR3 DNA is TGTGCCAGCAGTGACTCGCCACTCGCTTCACCCCGTGCAACTAATGAAAAACTGTTTTTT. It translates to CASSDSPLASPRATNEKLFF.

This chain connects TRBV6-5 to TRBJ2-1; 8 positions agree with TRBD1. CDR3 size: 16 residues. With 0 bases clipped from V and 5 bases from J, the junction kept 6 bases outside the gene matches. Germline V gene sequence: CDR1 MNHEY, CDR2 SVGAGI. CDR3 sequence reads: CASSYSATGEDNEQFF. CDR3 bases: TGTGCCAGCAGTTACTCGGCGACAGGGGAAGACAATGAGCAGTTCTTC.